This T cell receptor (beta chain) appears in the sequencing data of a study of blood T cell repertoires in COVID-19 (TCRdb year 2020). With respect to the entire study: The collaborator samples originated in the United States, Italy and Spain and spanned the acute and convalescent phases of COVID-19. The repertoires were made available in a free public database intended to serve as a resource for research on the immune response to SARS-CoV-2. The sample metadata nearly always contained a de-identified subject ID, COVID-19 status, age in years and sex. The material from the prospective study consisted of cDNA or gDNA derived from T cells, B-cell-depleted T cells, or PBMCs. The dataset comprised deeply sampled blood TCRbeta repertoires from subjects exposed to, actively infected with, or recovered from COVID-19. HLA class I and class II types, where available, came from metadata supplied by the sample provider rather than from assay-based typing. The samples were drawn from the first 160 participants of the ongoing ImmuneRACE study and from over a thousand subjects provided by 6 global collaborators. Overall results and qualifications from the work: The quantity of clinical and demographic metadata differed by source and by participant and was supplied without curation.

The immunoSEQ Assay, a bias-controlled multiplex PCR, was used to amplify TCRbeta CDR3 regions from genomic DNA. On the authors' methods: Within the assay, amplification of reference gene primers was used to estimate how many nucleated cells each sample contained. To quantify the absolute abundance of each unique TCRbeta CDR3 rearrangement, sequence reads were collapsed and filtered. Productive Simpson clonality was computed per sample as the square root of Simpson's diversity index over productive rearrangements. In TCRdb, the immuneACCESS table is reduced to in-frame sequences with V and J assigned. These tables do not hold every clone; where another copy was compared, an unresolved V gene accounts for under half, and the others remain unexplained. V and J calls plus clone size are reproduced from that table; the DNA served to infer D and trimming. For this sample the table gives about 220,000 clones, of which 90% were detected only once. The top ten hold around 16% of the sample.

Concerning this clone itself: No cognate antigen has been identified for it. No clone much larger than this one lies a single base away; base qualities are absent.

Participants in the prospective study were enrolled through a virtual design, were aged about 18 to 89 years, and lived in approximately 24 United States geographic areas. Cohort assignment in the prospective study relied on participant-reported clinical history from a screening survey and a study questionnaire. A participant counted as exposed if, within 2 weeks of entering the study, that participant had been in contact with someone who had a PCR-confirmed or clinician-diagnosed COVID-19 case. In the prospective study, whole blood, serum and a nasopharyngeal or oropharyngeal swab were collected from each participant by mobile phlebotomists. Participants in the prospective study had the option to provide additional blood draws and questionnaires over a 2-month period. Before DNA extraction, blood samples from the prospective study were shipped at room temperature or frozen. The CDR3 numbers 14 residues from cysteine through phenylalanine. Only the CDR3 DNA stays, 42 bases, in frame from base 1. At the junction V is shortened by 1 base and J by 7 bases, with 14 bases in between. Taken from the germline V gene, the CDR1 and CDR2 loops are SGHDT and YYEEEE.

This chain is built from TRBV5-6 and TRBJ1-2; a tentative D match to TRBD1 spans 5 bases. This TCR derives from a man younger than 40 who had been exposed to COVID-19. What was sequenced was PBMCs or T cells enriched from blood (not recorded which). Here the CDR3 is given as CASSLNRGAGGYTF. The DNA is as follows: TGTGCCAGCAGCTTGAATCGCGGGGCGGGTGGCTACACCTTC.